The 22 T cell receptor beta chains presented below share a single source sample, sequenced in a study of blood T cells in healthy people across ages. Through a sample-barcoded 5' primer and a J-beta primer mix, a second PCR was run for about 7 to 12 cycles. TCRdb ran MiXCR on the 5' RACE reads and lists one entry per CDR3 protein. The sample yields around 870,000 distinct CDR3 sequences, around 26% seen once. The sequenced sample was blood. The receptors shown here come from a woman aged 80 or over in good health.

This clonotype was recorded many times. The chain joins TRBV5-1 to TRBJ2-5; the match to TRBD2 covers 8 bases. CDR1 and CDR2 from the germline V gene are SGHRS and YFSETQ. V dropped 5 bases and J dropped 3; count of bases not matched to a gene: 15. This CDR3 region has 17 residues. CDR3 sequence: CASSLRGLGVWEETQYF. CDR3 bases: TGCGCCAGCAGTCTAAGGGGACTAGGTGTTTGGGAAGAGACCCAGTACTTC. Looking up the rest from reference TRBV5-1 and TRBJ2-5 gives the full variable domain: KAGVTQTPRYLIKTRGQQVTLSCSPISGHRSVSWYQQTPGQGLQFLFEYFSETQRNKGNFPGRFSGRQFSNSRSEMNVSTLELGDSALYLCASSLRGLGVWEETQYFGPGTRLLVL.

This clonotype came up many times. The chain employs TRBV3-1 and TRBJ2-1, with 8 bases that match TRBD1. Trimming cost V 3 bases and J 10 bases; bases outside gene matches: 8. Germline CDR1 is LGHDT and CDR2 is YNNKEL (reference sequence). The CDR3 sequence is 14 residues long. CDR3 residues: CASSHRDRSGEQFF. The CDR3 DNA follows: TGTGCCAGCAGCCACAGGGACAGGTCGGGGGAGCAGTTCTTC.

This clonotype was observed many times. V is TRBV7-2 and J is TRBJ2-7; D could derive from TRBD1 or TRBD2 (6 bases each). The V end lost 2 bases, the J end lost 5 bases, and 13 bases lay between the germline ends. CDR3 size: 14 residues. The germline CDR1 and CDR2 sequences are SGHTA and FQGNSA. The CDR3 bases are TGTGCCAGCAGCTTATCCGGGGGCATACACGAGCAGTACTTC. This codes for CASSLSGGIHEQYF.

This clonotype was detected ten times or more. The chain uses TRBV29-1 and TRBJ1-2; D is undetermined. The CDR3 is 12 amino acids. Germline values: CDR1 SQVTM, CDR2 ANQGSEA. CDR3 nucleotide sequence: TGCAAGTCAGGTGGGAAGGATGATGGCTACACCTTC. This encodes CKSGGKDDGYTF.

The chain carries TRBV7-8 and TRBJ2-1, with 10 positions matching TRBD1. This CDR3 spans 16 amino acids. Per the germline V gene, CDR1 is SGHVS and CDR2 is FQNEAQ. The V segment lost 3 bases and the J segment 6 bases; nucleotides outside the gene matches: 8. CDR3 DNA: TGTGCCAGCAGCTTCCCGACAGGGGGCATATTCAATGAGCAGTTCTTC. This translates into CASSFPTGGIFNEQFF.

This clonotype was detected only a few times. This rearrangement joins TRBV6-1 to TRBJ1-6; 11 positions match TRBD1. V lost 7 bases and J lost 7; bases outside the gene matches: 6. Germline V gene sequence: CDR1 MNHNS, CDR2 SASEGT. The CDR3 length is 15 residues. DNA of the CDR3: TGTGCCAGCACCAGGACAGGGGGCGTGAATTCACCCCTCCACTTT. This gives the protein CASTRTGGVNSPLHF.

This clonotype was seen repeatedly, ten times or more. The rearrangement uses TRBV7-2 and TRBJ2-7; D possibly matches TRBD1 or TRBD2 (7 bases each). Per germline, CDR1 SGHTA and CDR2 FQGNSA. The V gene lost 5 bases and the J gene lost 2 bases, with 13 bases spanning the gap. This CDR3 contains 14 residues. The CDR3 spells CASSPQGGAYEQYF. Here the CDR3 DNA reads TGTGCCAGCAGCCCGCAGGGGGGGGCCTACGAGCAGTACTTC.

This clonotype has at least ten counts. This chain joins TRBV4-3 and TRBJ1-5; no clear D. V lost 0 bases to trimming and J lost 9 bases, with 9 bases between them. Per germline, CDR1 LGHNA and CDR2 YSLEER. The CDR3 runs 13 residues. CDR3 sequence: CASSQEFGGPQHF. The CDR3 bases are TGCGCCAGCAGCCAAGAGTTTGGCGGGCCCCAGCATTTT.

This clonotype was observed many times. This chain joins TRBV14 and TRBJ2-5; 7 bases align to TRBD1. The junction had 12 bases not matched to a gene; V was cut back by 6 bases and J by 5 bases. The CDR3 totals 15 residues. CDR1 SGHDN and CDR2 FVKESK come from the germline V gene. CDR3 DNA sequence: TGTGCCAGCAGTTCCGGGACAGTCCGGACGGAGACCCAGTACTTC. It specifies CASSSGTVRTETQYF.

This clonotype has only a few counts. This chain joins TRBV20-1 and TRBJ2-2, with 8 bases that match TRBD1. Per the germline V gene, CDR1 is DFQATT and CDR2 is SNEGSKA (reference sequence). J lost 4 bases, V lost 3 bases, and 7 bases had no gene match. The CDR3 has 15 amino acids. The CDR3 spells CSARPAGGGTGELFF. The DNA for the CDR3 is TGCAGTGCTAGGCCAGCAGGGGGCGGCACCGGGGAGCTGTTTTTT.

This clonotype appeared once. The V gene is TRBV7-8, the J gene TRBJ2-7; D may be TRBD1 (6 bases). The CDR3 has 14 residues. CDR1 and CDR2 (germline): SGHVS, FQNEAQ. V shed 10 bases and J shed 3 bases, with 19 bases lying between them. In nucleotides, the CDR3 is TGTGCCACCCGCCCAGGGGTGAGGAGCTACGAGCAGTACTTC. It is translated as CATRPGVRSYEQYF.

CDR3 region: CAIRSETGEETQYF. The CDR3 DNA is TGTGCCATCAGATCCGAGACAGGGGAGGAGACCCAGTACTTC. The rearrangement joins TRBV10-3 to TRBJ2-5; 8 positions match TRBD1. The CDR3 loop spans 14 amino acids. With 6 bases clipped from V and 5 bases from J, the junction kept 8 bases outside the gene matches. CDR1 is ENHRY and CDR2 is SYGVKD in the germline V gene.

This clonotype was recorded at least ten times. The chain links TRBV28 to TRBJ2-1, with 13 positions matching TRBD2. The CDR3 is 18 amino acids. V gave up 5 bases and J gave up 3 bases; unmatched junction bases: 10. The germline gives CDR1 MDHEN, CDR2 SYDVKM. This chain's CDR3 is CASSPSQGLAGIYNEQFF. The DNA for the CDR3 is TGTGCCAGCAGTCCATCCCAGGGACTAGCGGGGATCTACAATGAGCAGTTCTTC.

The CDR3 sequence is CASSYSQLAGIDEQFF. The CDR3 DNA follows: TGTGCCAGCAGTTACTCCCAGCTAGCGGGTATCGATGAGCAGTTCTTC. J is TRBJ2-1 and V is TRBV6-2 or TRBV6-3; 8 positions agree with TRBD2. The V and J ends lost 0 bases and 8 bases, in that order; junction bases with no gene match: 9. This CDR3 has 16 amino acids. The V gene's germline CDR1 is MNHEY and CDR2 SVGEGT.

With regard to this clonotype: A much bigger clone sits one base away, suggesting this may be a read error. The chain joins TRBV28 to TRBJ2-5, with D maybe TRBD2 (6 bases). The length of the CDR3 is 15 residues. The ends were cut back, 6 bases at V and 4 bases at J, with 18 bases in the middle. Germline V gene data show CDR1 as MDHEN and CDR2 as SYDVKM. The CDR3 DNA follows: TGTGCCAGCAGCCCCCAACGGGGGTCGGTAGAGACCCAGTACTTC. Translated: CASSPQRGSVETQYF.

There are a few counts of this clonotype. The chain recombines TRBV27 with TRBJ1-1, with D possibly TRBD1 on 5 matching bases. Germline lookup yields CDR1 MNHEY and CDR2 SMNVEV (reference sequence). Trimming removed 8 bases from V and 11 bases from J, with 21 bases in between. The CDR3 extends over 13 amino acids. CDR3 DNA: TGTGCCAGCCGGGGAGGGGCTGGTACTAAGGCTTTCTTT. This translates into CASRGGAGTKAFF.

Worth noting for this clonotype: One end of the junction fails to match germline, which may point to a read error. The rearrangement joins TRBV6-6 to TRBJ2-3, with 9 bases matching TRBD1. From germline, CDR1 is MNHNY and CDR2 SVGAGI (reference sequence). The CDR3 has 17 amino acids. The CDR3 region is CTSTLRGVGQGADTQYF. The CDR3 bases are TGCACCAGCACCTTACGGGGTGTGGGACAGGGCGCAGATACGCAGTATTTT.

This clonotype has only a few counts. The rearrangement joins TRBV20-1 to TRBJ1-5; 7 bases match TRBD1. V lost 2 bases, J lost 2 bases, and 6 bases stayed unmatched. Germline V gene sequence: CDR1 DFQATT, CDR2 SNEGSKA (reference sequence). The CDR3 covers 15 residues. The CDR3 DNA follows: TGCAGTGCTAGATCAACAGGGGTTGGCAATCAGCCCCAGCATTTT. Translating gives CSARSTGVGNQPQHF.

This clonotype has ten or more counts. In DNA form, the CDR3 reads TGTGCCAGCAGCTTAGCCGACATGGGACTATACAATGAGCAGTTCTTC. Amino acids: CASSLADMGLYNEQFF. The V gene is TRBV7-9, the J gene TRBJ2-1; 7 positions agree with TRBD2. Trimming took 0 bases from V and 4 from J; bases not matched to a gene: 6. CDR3 length: 16 amino acids. Germline CDR1 is SEHNR and CDR2 is FQNEAQ (reference sequence). Full variable domain (outside the CDR3, taken from reference TRBV7-9 and TRBJ2-1): DTGVSQNPRHKITKRGQNVTFRCDPISEHNRLYWYRQTLGQGPEFLTYFQNEAQLEKSRLLSDRFSAERPKGSFSTLEIQRTEQGDSAMYLCASSLADMGLYNEQFFGPGTRLTVL.

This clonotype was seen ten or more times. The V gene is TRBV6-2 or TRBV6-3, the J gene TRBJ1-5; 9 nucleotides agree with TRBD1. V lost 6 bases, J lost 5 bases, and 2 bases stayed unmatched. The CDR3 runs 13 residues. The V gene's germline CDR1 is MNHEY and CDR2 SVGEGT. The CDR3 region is CASRWTGDQPQHF. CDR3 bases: TGTGCCAGCAGGTGGACAGGGGATCAGCCCCAGCATTTT.

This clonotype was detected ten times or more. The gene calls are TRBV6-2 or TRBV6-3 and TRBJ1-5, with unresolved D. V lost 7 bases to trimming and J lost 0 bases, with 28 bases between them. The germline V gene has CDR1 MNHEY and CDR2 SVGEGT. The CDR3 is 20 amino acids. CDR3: CASTHSFTFGVAYSNQPQHF. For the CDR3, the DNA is TGTGCCAGCACCCACTCCTTTACGTTCGGGGTTGCTTATAGCAATCAGCCCCAGCATTTT.

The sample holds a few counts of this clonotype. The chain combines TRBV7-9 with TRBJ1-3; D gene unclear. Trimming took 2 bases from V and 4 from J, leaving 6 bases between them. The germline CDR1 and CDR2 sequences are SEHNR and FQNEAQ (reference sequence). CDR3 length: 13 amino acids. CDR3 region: CASSLYIGNTIYF. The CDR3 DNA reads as TGTGCCAGCAGCTTATATATCGGAAACACCATATATTTT. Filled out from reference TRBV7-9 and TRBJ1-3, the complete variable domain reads DTGVSQNPRHKITKRGQNVTFRCDPISEHNRLYWYRQTLGQGPEFLTYFQNEAQLEKSRLLSDRFSAERPKGSFSTLEIQRTEQGDSAMYLCASSLYIGNTIYFGEGSWLTVV.